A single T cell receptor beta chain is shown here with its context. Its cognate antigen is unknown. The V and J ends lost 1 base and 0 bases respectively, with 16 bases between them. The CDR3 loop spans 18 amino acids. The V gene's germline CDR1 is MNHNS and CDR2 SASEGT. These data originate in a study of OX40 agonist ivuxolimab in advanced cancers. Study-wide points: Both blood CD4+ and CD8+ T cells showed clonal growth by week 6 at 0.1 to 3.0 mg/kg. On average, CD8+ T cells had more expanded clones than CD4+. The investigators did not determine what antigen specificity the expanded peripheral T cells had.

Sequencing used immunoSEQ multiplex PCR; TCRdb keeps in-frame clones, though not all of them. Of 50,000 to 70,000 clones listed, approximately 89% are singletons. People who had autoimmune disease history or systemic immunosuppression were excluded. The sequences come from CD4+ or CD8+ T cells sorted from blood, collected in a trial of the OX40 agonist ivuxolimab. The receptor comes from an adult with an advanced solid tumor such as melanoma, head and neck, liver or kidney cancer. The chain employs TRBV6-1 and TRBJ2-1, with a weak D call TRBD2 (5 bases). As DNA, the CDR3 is TGTGCCAGCAGTGAAGGGTTCAGCGGCTTGAGCTCCTACAATGAGCAGTTCTTC. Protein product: CASSEGFSGLSSYNEQFF.